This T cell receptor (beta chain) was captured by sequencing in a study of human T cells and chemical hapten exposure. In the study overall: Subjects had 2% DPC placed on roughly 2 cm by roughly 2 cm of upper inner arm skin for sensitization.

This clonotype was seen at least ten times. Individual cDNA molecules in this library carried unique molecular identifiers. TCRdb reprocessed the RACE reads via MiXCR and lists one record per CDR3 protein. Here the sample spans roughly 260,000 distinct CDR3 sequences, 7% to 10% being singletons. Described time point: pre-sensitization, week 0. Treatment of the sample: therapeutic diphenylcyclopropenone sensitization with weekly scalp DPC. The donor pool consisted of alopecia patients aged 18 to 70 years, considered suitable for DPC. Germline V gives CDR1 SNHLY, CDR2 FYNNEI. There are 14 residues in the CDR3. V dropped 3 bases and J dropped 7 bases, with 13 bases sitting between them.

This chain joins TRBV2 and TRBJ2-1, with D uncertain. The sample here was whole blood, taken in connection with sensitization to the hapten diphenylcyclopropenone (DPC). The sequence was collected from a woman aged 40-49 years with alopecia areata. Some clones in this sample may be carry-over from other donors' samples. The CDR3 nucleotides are TGTGCCAGCAGTGATTGGTCCTGGCAGAATGAGCAGTTCTTC. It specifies CASSDWSWQNEQFF.